This record covers a single TCR beta chain. As yet, its antigen is unknown. The data were taken from a study of cytomegalovirus exposure and HLA in healthy donors. Study-wide results and caveats: Researchers catalogued about 150 TCR beta chains as cytomegalovirus-associated. Under in vitro conditions, a few CMV-associated chains were confirmed as specific for CMV antigens. Reports described diagnosis of cytomegalovirus status by the classifier as highly specific and sensitive.

The protocol was immunoSEQ multiplex PCR, while the TCRdb copy is restricted to in-frame clones and leaves out a portion. The sample includes over 150,000 clones, approximately 80% of them seen just once. The sequencing input was PBMCs. The source is a woman aged 30 to 39 in good health and CMV-seropositive.

This chain's CDR3 is CASSFEGTGELFF. For the CDR3, the DNA is TGTGCCAGCAGCTTCGAGGGAACCGGGGAGCTGTTTTTT. The chain joins TRBV5-5 to TRBJ2-2; D is perhaps TRBD2 (5 bases). The ends were cut back, 2 bases at V and 5 bases at J, with 7 bases in the middle. The CDR3 spans 13 residues. Germline values: CDR1 SGHKS, CDR2 YYEKEE (reference sequence).